This record covers a single TCR beta chain. No antigen is known for it. There are 13 residues in the CDR3. Trimming took 3 bases from V and 6 from J; bases not matched to a gene: 6. The germline CDR1 and CDR2 sequences are SQVTM and ANQGSEA. The sample comes from a study of cytomegalovirus exposure and HLA in healthy donors. Study-wide results and caveats: Cytomegalovirus association was listed for approximately 150 TCR beta chains. It was taken for granted in presence/absence analyses that sequencing depth across donors was roughly uniform.

PCR amplification relied on 60 Vbeta primers (plus 13 Jbeta primers). Clones were sequenced by immunoSEQ multiplex PCR, and TCRdb holds only the in-frame ones, with some missing. The sample carries 63,000 or so clones, roughly 74% recorded once. This rearrangement joins TRBV29-1 to TRBJ1-2, with 8 bases matching TRBD1. The clonotype was recovered from a woman between 25 and 40 years old in good health and CMV-seropositive. Material for sequencing was PBMCs. The CDR3 loop reads CSVEGDRRDGYTF. For the CDR3, the DNA is TGCAGCGTTGAGGGGGACAGGCGGGATGGCTACACCTTC. The full variable domain, rest sourced from reference TRBV29-1 and TRBJ1-2, is SAVISQKPSRDICQRGTSLTIQCQVDSQVTMMFWYRQQPGQSLTLIATANQGSEATYESGFVIDKFPISRPNLTFSTLTVSNMSPEDSSIYLCSVEGDRRDGYTFGSGTRLTVV.